These T cell receptor beta chains were read from a single sample in a study of cytotoxic CD8 clonotypes in ibrutinib-treated CLL. Here immunoSEQ multiplex PCR was the method, and the copy in TCRdb shows in-frame clones only, minus some. This table has 140,000 or so clones, 79% appearing once. Material: PBMCs, obtained after 12 months of ibrutinib treatment. The receptors were gathered from a human donor with chronic lymphocytic leukemia. Each CDR3 is given with its conserved first and last residue. The D gene is left open where the match is weak. Rows may omit the clone size; those that give it use once, few, many or a size class.

d_gene	len	j_gene	v_gene	abundance	CDR3nt	CDR3aa
NA	11	TRBJ1-1	TRBV5-5	large	TGTGCCAGCAGCTTGATGAGCGCAGCTTTCTTT	CASSLMSAAFF
NA	12	TRBJ2-5	TRBV7-9	few	TGTGCCAGCAGCTTAGTAGGGGAGACCCAGTACTTC	CASSLVGETQYF
NA	13	TRBJ2-7	TRBV19	NA	TGTGCCAGTAGTCCGCTAAACGGGAACGAGCAGTACTTC	CASSPLNGNEQYF
TRBD1	15	TRBJ1-4	TRBV7-2	NA	TGTGCCAGCAGCCGAGACGGGACAGCAGATCAAAAACTGTTTTTT	CASSRDGTADQKLFF
TRBD2	15	TRBJ2-7	TRBV6-1	NA	TGTGCCAGCAGGTATCAAAGACTAGCGGGAGACGAGCAGTACTTC	CASRYQRLAGDEQYF
NA	15	TRBJ2-3	TRBV4-1	NA	TGCGCCAGCAGCCAAGTGGGACTTGGCACAGATACGCAGTATTTT	CASSQVGLGTDTQYF
TRBD1	15	TRBJ2-7	TRBV27	NA	TGTGCCAGCAGTTTCGGGACAGGGAACCTCTACGAGCAGTACTTC	CASSFGTGNLYEQYF
NA	12	TRBJ2-5	TRBV5-4	once	TGTGGGGTAGGGGCCCCGGGGGAGACCCAGTACTTC	CGVGAPGETQYF
NA	12	TRBJ2-1	TRBV7-6	NA	TGTGCCAGCAGCTTATTAGCCAATGAGCAGTTCTTC	CASSLLANEQFF
TRBD1	15	TRBJ2-1	TRBV5-1	NA	TGCGCCAGCAGCTTGGCCGTTGGACAGGGAAATGAGCAGTTCTTC	CASSLAVGQGNEQFF
TRBD2	16	TRBJ2-7	TRBV10-3	NA	TGTGCCATCAGAAACCCCCGGACTAGCGGGAGGTACGAGCAGTACTTC	CAIRNPRTSGRYEQYF
TRBD2	16	TRBJ2-2	TRBV13	NA	TGTGCCAGCAGCTTCTTTAGCGGGAGGCACACCGGGGAGCTGTTTTTT	CASSFFSGRHTGELFF
NA	13	TRBJ2-7	TRBV27	NA	TGTGCCAGCAGCCGCCGGGGCGGTTACGAGCAGTACTTC	CASSRRGGYEQYF
NA	14	TRBJ2-3	TRBV29-1	NA	TGCAGCGTTGAAGATCTAAGCCGCACAGATACGCAGTATTTT	CSVEDLSRTDTQYF
NA	14	TRBJ2-2	TRBV2	once	TGTGCCAGCAGTGACAGGGCTCGAACCGGGGAGCTGTTTTTT	CASSDRARTGELFF
NA	15	TRBJ2-3	TRBV5-4	NA	TGTGCCAGCAGCTTGGATCCTAGCGAAGCAGATACGCAGTATTTT	CASSLDPSEADTQYF
TRBD1	15	TRBJ1-4	TRBV2	NA	TGTGCCAGCAGTACATTAACCGGGACAGGGGAAAAACTGTTTTTT	CASSTLTGTGEKLFF
TRBD1	18	TRBJ1-5	TRBV23-1	NA	TGCGCCAGCAAGTCAACGGAGGGGACAGTAAGGGGCAATCAGCCCCAGCATTTT	CASKSTEGTVRGNQPQHF
NA	14	TRBJ1-5	TRBV6-5	NA	TGTGCCAGCTCAAGCACCTATAGCAATCAGCCCCAGCATTTT	CASSSTYSNQPQHF
TRBD1	17	TRBJ1-5	TRBV2	NA	TGTGCCAGCCGCGGGACAGGGTATAGTTGGACCACTCAGCCCCAGCATTTT	CASRGTGYSWTTQPQHF
NA	15	TRBJ2-1	TRBV6-6	NA	TGTGCCAGCAGTTACTCACTAGGAAGTTACAATGAGCAGTTCTTC	CASSYSLGSYNEQFF
NA	14	TRBJ1-2	TRBV6-4	once	TGTGCCAGCAGTGACTCTAGGCTCAACTATGGCTACACCTTC	CASSDSRLNYGYTF
NA	14	TRBJ2-1	TRBV27	NA	TGTGCCAGCAGTCCCTTTCCTACCTACAATGAGCAGTTCTTC	CASSPFPTYNEQFF
NA	15	TRBJ2-7	TRBV7-8	NA	TGTGCCAGCAGCCCGATCCGGGACCTCGCCTACGAGCAGTACTTC	CASSPIRDLAYEQYF
NA	14	TRBJ2-2	TRBV18	NA	TGTGCCAGCTCATTCTCAACGGGCACCGGGGAGCTGTTTTTT	CASSFSTGTGELFF
TRBD2	16	TRBJ2-3	TRBV5-1	once	TGCGCCAGCAGCTTGTGGGGCCCTAGCGGGACGGATACGCAGTATTTT	CASSLWGPSGTDTQYF
TRBD1	14	TRBJ2-1	TRBV25-1	NA	TGTGCCAGCAGTAAGGGGGCCAAAGCAAGCGAGCAGTTCTTC	CASSKGAKASEQFF
NA	15	TRBJ2-1	TRBV19	NA	TGTGCCAGTAGTAGGGATCATTCCTCCTACAATGAGCAGTTCTTC	CASSRDHSSYNEQFF
NA	13	TRBJ2-7	TRBV7-9	few	TGTGCCAGCAGTCTCACTCTGAGCGACGAGCAGTACTTC	CASSLTLSDEQYF
NA	14	TRBJ1-2	TRBV7-6	once	TGTGCCAGCAGCTTAGCGAGGGGAAACTATGGCTACACCTTC	CASSLARGNYGYTF
TRBD1	15	TRBJ1-2	TRBV6-5	NA	TGTGCCAGCAGTTTGGGACAGGGGCAAGGCTATGGCTACACCTTC	CASSLGQGQGYGYTF
NA	12	TRBJ2-3	TRBV28	NA	TGTGCCAGCAGTTTTAAGGGGGAAACGCAGTATTTT	CASSFKGETQYF
NA	15	TRBJ1-2	TRBV9	few	TGTGCCAGCAGCGTAGATTCCCGTGACACCTATGGCTACACCTTC	CASSVDSRDTYGYTF
TRBD1	17	TRBJ2-4	TRBV7-2	NA	TGTGCCAGCAGCCCATACGGGACAGGGGTAACCAAAAACATTCAGTACTTC	CASSPYGTGVTKNIQYF
TRBD1	14	TRBJ2-2	TRBV7-9	few	TGTGCCAGCAGCGGCGACAGGGACAACGGGGAGCTGTTTTTT	CASSGDRDNGELFF
NA	11	TRBJ2-7	TRBV7-9	few	TGTGCCAGCAGCTTATTGTACGAGCAGTACTTC	CASSLLYEQYF
NA	12	TRBJ1-3	TRBV30	NA	TGTGGTCTGAGCACCTCCGGAAACACCATATATTTT	CGLSTSGNTIYF
TRBD2	19	TRBJ2-2	TRBV10-3	NA	TGTGCCATCAGTGAGCCGAGCCGGAGGGCGGGAGGAGCGTTCGGGGAGCTGTTTTTT	CAISEPSRRAGGAFGELFF
NA	14	TRBJ1-1	TRBV21-1	once	TGTGCCAGCAGTCGCAGGGAAATGAACACTGAAGCTTTCTTT	CASSRREMNTEAFF
TRBD2	15	TRBJ2-7	TRBV6-6	NA	TGTGCCAGCTCGCTTAAGCGGGAGGGCTCCTACGAGCAGTACTTC	CASSLKREGSYEQYF